These 29 T cell receptor beta chains came from one sample sequenced in a study of metastatic and nonmetastatic thyroid tumors. No patient received treatment before thyroid surgery. MiXCR was used by TCRdb to re-call the PCR reads. The profile shows about 9,900 clones, about a tenth of them singletons. Material: tumor tissue. These receptors all come from a female donor with papillary thyroid cancer or a benign thyroid nodule (not recorded which). Some clones in this sample may be carry-over from other donors' samples.

This clone was observed many times. The chain recombines TRBV14 with TRBJ2-4; D may match TRBD1 or TRBD2 (5 bases each). V lost 2 bases to trimming and J lost 0 bases, with 23 bases between them. Germline V gives CDR1 SGHDN, CDR2 FVKESK. This CDR3 has 20 amino acids. The CDR3: CASSQIRGPKPLLAKNIQYF. The CDR3 nucleotides are TGTGCCAGCAGCCAAATCCGGGGCCCGAAGCCCCTTCTAGCCAAAAACATTCAGTACTTC.

This clone has at least ten counts. Germline and junction disagree at one end, which may indicate a read error. V gene TRBV27 combines with J gene TRBJ1-6; a weak D match, TRBD1 (6 bases). Germline V CDR1 and CDR2: MNHEY, SMNVEV (reference sequence). The CDR3 consists of 16 residues. The CDR3 spells CAGSLNPFGGGSPLHF. The CDR3 DNA is TGTGCCGGCAGCTTAAATCCGTTCGGAGGGGGTTCACCCCTCCACTTT.

The sample holds many counts of this clone. This rearrangement joins TRBV5-1 to TRBJ2-5, with D possibly being TRBD1 or TRBD2 (7 bases each). This CDR3 region has 13 residues. V was pared by 4 bases and J by 5 bases, with 12 bases between. Germline V gene data show CDR1 as SGHRS and CDR2 as YFSETQ. The CDR3 loop reads CASSAGGGETQYF. In DNA form, the CDR3 reads TGCGCCAGCAGCGCAGGGGGAGGGGAGACCCAGTACTTC.

The rearrangement joins TRBV28 to TRBJ2-7, with 13 bases that match TRBD2. From germline, CDR1 is MDHEN and CDR2 SYDVKM. CDR3 length: 15 residues. The J segment lost 3 bases and the V segment lost 6 bases, leaving 5 bases of the junction unmatched. The CDR3 DNA reads TGTGCCAGCAGATCGACTAGCGGGAGGAACTACGAGCAGTACGTC. It specifies CASRSTSGRNYEQYV.

This chain connects TRBV5-1 to TRBJ1-1; TRBD1 is a possible D gene (5 bases). The CDR3 totals 16 residues. Germline V lookup: CDR1 SGHRS, CDR2 YFSETQ. V lost 4 bases to trimming and J lost 5 bases, with 21 bases between them. The CDR3 DNA follows: TGCGCCAGCAGCAGGACCGGGACGCCAGAAGGTACTGAAGCTTTCTTT. This translates into CASSRTGTPEGTEAFF.

In its sample, this clone was seen a few times. The V and J genes are TRBV12-3 or TRBV12-4 and TRBJ2-1, with D perhaps TRBD1 or TRBD2 (5 bases each). CDR3 length: 17 residues. Trimming left V 6 bases short and J 0 bases short, with 18 bases between. The CDR3 DNA reads TGTGCCAGCAGGACGACCGGGGCGTATAGCTCCTACAATGAGCAGTTCTTC. This encodes CASRTTGAYSSYNEQFF.

Concerning this clone itself: This sequence may be a read error, since a much larger clone differs from it by one base. V and J are TRBV5-5 and TRBJ1-1, with D tentatively TRBD1 (5 bases). The germline V gene encodes CDR1 SGHKS and CDR2 YYEKEE (reference sequence). Trimming cost V 2 bases and J 7 bases, with 18 bases left between them. The CDR3 consists of 15 residues. CDR3 sequence reads: CASSFEAGGDSEAFF. The CDR3, as DNA: TGTGCCAGCAGCTTCGAAGCGGGGGGAGACAGTGAAGCTTTCTTT. The variable domain in full, completed from reference TRBV5-5 and TRBJ1-1, reads DAGVTQSPTHLIKTRGQQVTLRCSPISGHKSVSWYQQVLGQGPQFIFQYYEKEERGRGNFPDRFSARQFPNYSSELNVNALLLGDSALYLCASSFEAGGDSEAFFGQGTRLTVV.

In this sample, this clone turned up many times. The chain is built from TRBV19 and TRBJ2-1; TRBD2 agrees at 8 bases. With 7 bases clipped from V and 4 bases from J, the junction kept 9 bases outside the gene matches. Looked up from germline, CDR1 is LNHDA and CDR2 is SQIVND (reference sequence). CDR3 length: 15 residues. The CDR3 is CASNGLAGGYNEQFF. The CDR3 DNA reads as TGTGCCAGTAATGGGCTAGCGGGCGGTTACAATGAGCAGTTCTTC.

In this sample, this clone is medium-sized. The chain is built from TRBV10-3 and TRBJ1-2; 7 bases are shared with TRBD1. Germline values: CDR1 ENHRY, CDR2 SYGVKD. V was pared by 7 bases and J by 6 bases, with 8 bases of the junction left unmatched. This CDR3 contains 13 residues. The CDR3 coding sequence is TGTGCCATCAAGATCCGGGACAGAAATGGCTACACCTTC. Its protein product is CAIKIRDRNGYTF.

This clone was seen repeatedly, ten times or more. The J gene is TRBJ2-5, the V gene TRBV9, with D hard to call. CDR3 size: 13 residues. Trimming pared 0 bases from V and 5 bases from J, leaving 8 bases between. Germline CDR1 and CDR2: SGDLS and YYNGEE. The CDR3 loop is CASSVAGRETQYF. For the CDR3, the DNA is TGTGCCAGCAGCGTAGCAGGTCGGGAGACCCAGTACTTC.

Many counts were recorded for this clone. The V and J genes are TRBV18 and TRBJ1-1, with 8 nucleotides matching TRBD1. This CDR3 spans 15 amino acids. Germline loops: CDR1 KGHSH, CDR2 LQKENI. Trimming took 3 bases from V and 4 from J; bases not matched to a gene: 7. The CDR3 here is CASSPNRGVGTEAFF. The CDR3 DNA reads as TGTGCCAGCTCACCGAACAGGGGGGTCGGCACTGAAGCTTTCTTT.

The rearrangement links TRBV4-2 to TRBJ2-7; no clear D gene. V was clipped by 4 bases and J by 2 bases, with 15 bases between them. The CDR3 contains 15 residues. Germline assignment: CDR1 LGHNA and CDR2 YNFKEQ. The chain's CDR3 is CASSPSVISPYEQYF. The CDR3 DNA sequence: TGTGCCAGCAGCCCCTCAGTGATCTCTCCCTACGAGCAGTACTTC.

The table lists this clone with many counts. The chain joins TRBV5-6 to TRBJ2-3, with 13 positions matching TRBD2. The V gene's germline CDR1 is SGHDT and CDR2 YYEEEE. The ends lost 4 bases at V and 0 bases at J; junction bases unmatched: 8. This CDR3 has 18 amino acids. Here the CDR3 DNA reads TGTGCCAGCAGCCTACGACTAGCGGGGGGCCCAAGCACAGATACGCAGTATTTT. Translating gives CASSLRLAGGPSTDTQYF. The full variable domain, its missing parts supplied by reference TRBV5-6 and TRBJ2-3, is DAGVTQSPTHLIKTRGQQVTLRCSPKSGHDTVSWYQQALGQGPQFIFQYYEEEERQRGNFPDRFSGHQFPNYSSELNVNALLLGDSALYLCASSLRLAGGPSTDTQYFGPGTRLTVL.

Many counts were recorded for this clone. The genes are TRBV7-2 and TRBJ1-1, with D hard to call. Germline CDR1 SGHTA, CDR2 FQGNSA. The germline V and J ends were trimmed by 3 bases and 4 bases, with 18 bases remaining between them. The CDR3 runs to 16 residues. CDR3 region: CASSFGPPGLGTEAFF. The CDR3 region has the DNA TGTGCCAGCAGCTTCGGTCCTCCCGGTTTGGGCACTGAAGCTTTCTTT.

This clone was recorded many times. The V gene is TRBV5-4, the J gene TRBJ1-6, with TRBD1 matching 7 bases. Per germline, CDR1 SGHNT and CDR2 YYREEE (reference sequence). The CDR3 has 14 residues. V dropped 4 bases and J dropped 6; count of bases not matched to a gene: 4. Here the CDR3 reads CASSVRDSNSPLHF. The DNA of the CDR3 is TGTGCCAGCAGCGTCCGGGACAGTAATTCACCCCTCCACTTT.

This clone was observed a few times. V gene TRBV2 combines with J gene TRBJ2-1, with 8 bases that match TRBD1. Trimming took 6 bases from V and 8 from J; bases not matched to a gene: 9. Per germline, CDR1 SNHLY and CDR2 FYNNEI. The CDR3 loop spans 14 amino acids. This CDR3 reads CASSQTGGVDEQFF. Here the CDR3 DNA reads TGTGCCAGCAGCCAAACAGGGGGTGTGGATGAGCAGTTCTTC.

Remarks on this clone: A much larger clone differs from this one at a single base, so this may be a read error. This chain connects TRBV5-4 to TRBJ2-1; TRBD1 agrees at 7 bases. The V gene's germline CDR1 is SGHNT and CDR2 YYREEE (reference sequence). CDR3 length equals 12 residues. The CDR3 region has the DNA TGTGCCAGCAGCTCACAGGGGTATGAGCAGCTCTTC. It yields the protein CASSSQGYEQLF. Together with reference TRBV5-4 and TRBJ2-1, the CDR3 gives the full variable domain: ETGVTQSPTHLIKTRGQQVTLRCSSQSGHNTVSWYQQALGQGPQFIFQYYREEENGRGNFPPRFSGLQFPNYSSELNVNALELDDSALYLCASSSQGYEQLFGPGTRLTVL.

In its sample, this clone was seen many times. This chain connects TRBV19 to TRBJ2-6; D gene ambiguous. The CDR3 is 12 residues long. CDR1 LNHDA and CDR2 SQIVND come from the germline V gene (reference sequence). Trimming removed 5 bases at V and 11 bases at J, with 10 bases between. Here the CDR3 reads CASSWVSDVLTF. The CDR3 DNA sequence: TGTGCCAGTAGTTGGGTCTCAGACGTCCTGACTTTC.

This clone was recorded many times. The chain has TRBV19 and TRBJ2-1; 10 positions match TRBD2. Germline V gene lookup returns CDR1 LNHDA and CDR2 SQIVND (reference sequence). The CDR3 is 16 amino acids. The V gene end was trimmed by 6 bases and the J gene end by 6 bases; junction bases not matched to a gene: 11. The chain's CDR3 is CASSFTSGAGGNEQFF. The CDR3 DNA sequence: TGTGCCAGTAGCTTTACTAGCGGGGCCGGGGGCAATGAGCAGTTCTTC.

In this sample, this clone turned up many times. The J gene is TRBJ1-4, the V gene TRBV9; 9 bases agree with TRBD1. Germline CDR1 SGDLS, CDR2 YYNGEE. Unmatched junction bases numbered 6, after V lost 0 bases and J lost 6 bases. This CDR3 is 16 amino acids long. Written as DNA, the CDR3 is TGTGCCAGCAGCGTAGGGACAGGGGTGAGGGATGAAAAACTGTTTTTT. It is translated as CASSVGTGVRDEKLFF.

This clone was found many times. The chain is built from TRBV15 and TRBJ2-1; tentatively, D is TRBD1 or TRBD2 (5 bases each). Per the germline V gene, CDR1 is LNHNV and CDR2 is YYDKDF (reference sequence). CDR3 size: 16 residues. V lost 0 bases and J lost 0, with 9 bases in between. The CDR3 DNA is TGTGCCACCAGCAGAGATAGGGACCTCTCCTACAATGAGCAGTTCTTC. Encoded protein: CATSRDRDLSYNEQFF. The whole variable domain, remainder taken from reference TRBV15 and TRBJ2-1, is DAMVIQNPRYQVTQFGKPVTLSCSQTLNHNVMYWYQQKSSQAPKLLFHYYDKDFNNEADTPDNFQSRRPNTSFCFLDIRSPGLGDTAMYLCATSRDRDLSYNEQFFGPGTRLTVL.

By share, this clone counts as medium-sized. V and J are TRBV6-1 and TRBJ2-5; maybe TRBD1 (5 bases). Germline CDR1 and CDR2: MNHNS and SASEGT. The CDR3 is 14 amino acids. The V end was cut by 8 bases, the J end by 1 base, with 14 bases between. In DNA form, the CDR3 reads TGTGCCAGCGACCCTTTGACAGCCCAAGAGACCCAGTACTTC. Amino acid sequence: CASDPLTAQETQYF.

This clone is medium-sized in the sample. The rearrangement uses TRBV27 and TRBJ1-4; no firm D call. Germline values: CDR1 MNHEY, CDR2 SMNVEV (reference sequence). The length of the CDR3 is 14 residues. V lost 0 bases, J lost 3 bases, and 5 bases lay in between. CDR3 residues: CASSLSLANEKLFF. CDR3 coding DNA: TGTGCCAGCAGTTTATCGTTGGCTAATGAAAAACTGTTTTTT.

This clone was found many times. The chain uses TRBV19 and TRBJ2-4; D might be TRBD1 (6 bases). The germline V gene encodes CDR1 LNHDA and CDR2 SQIVND (reference sequence). The CDR3 is 15 residues long. Trimming cost V 3 bases and J 1 base, with 10 bases left between them. The CDR3 DNA follows: TGTGCCAGTAGTATTCTGGGGGCCGCCAAAAACATTCAGTACTTC. As protein: CASSILGAAKNIQYF.

This clone rates as medium-sized. This rearrangement joins TRBV24-1 to TRBJ2-1, with 13 bases aligning to TRBD2. Germline V lookup: CDR1 KGHDR, CDR2 SFDVKD. This CDR3 has 15 amino acids. V lost 4 bases, J lost 8 bases, and 4 bases stayed unmatched. CDR3 in DNA: TGTGCCACCAGTGACCGGACTAGCGGGAGCTATGAGCAGTTCTTC. It translates to CATSDRTSGSYEQFF.

By sample share, this clone is medium-sized. This chain uses TRBV6-1 with TRBJ2-1; 7 nucleotides align to TRBD2. The CDR3 covers 15 residues. CDR1 MNHNS and CDR2 SASEGT come from the germline V gene. After removal of 0 bases from V and 8 bases from J, the junction contained 7 bases not matched to a gene. CDR3 region: CASSEAAGVVDEQFF. The DNA for the CDR3 is TGTGCCAGCAGTGAAGCGGCGGGAGTGGTAGATGAGCAGTTCTTC.

This clone is medium-sized in the sample. The chain has TRBV2 and TRBJ1-1, with 10 bases matching TRBD1. The germline V gene has CDR1 SNHLY and CDR2 FYNNEI. The CDR3 extends over 16 amino acids. Unmatched junction bases numbered 6, after V lost 4 bases and J lost 1 base. The CDR3 sequence is CASSADRGIQNTEAFF. DNA for the CDR3: TGTGCCAGCAGTGCGGACAGGGGGATTCAGAACACTGAAGCTTTCTTT.

This chain joins TRBV7-3 and TRBJ2-1, with TRBD1 matching over 8 bases. CDR1 SGHTA and CDR2 FQGTGA come from the germline V gene. The CDR3 is 15 residues long. After removal of 5 bases from V and 7 bases from J, the junction contained 10 bases not matched to a gene. The CDR3 sequence: CASSLRQGISNEQFF. Here the CDR3 DNA reads TGTGCCAGCAGCCTCCGACAGGGGATATCGAATGAGCAGTTCTTC.

The table lists this clone with many counts. This chain uses TRBV9 with TRBJ2-2; 7 bases line up with TRBD1. The CDR3 has 18 amino acids. In germline, CDR1 is SGDLS, CDR2 YYNGEE. V dropped 0 bases and J dropped 8; count of bases not matched to a gene: 16. DNA for the CDR3: TGTGCCAGCAGCGTAGGCAGGACAGGCCGGCCGAGGCGGGGGGAGCTGTTTTTT. It specifies CASSVGRTGRPRRGELFF.